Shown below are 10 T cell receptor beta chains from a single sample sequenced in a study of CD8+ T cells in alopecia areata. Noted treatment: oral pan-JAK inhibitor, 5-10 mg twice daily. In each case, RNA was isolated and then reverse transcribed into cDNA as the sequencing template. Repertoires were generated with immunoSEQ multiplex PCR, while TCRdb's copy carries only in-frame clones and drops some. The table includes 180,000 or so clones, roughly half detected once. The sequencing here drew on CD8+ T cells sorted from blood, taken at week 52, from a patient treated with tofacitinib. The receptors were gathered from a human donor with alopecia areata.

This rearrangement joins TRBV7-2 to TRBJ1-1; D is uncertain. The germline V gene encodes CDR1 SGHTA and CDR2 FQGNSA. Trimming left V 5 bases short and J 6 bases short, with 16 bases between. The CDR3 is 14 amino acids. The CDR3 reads CASSPRGDGSEAFF. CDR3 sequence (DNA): TGTGCCAGCAGCCCGCGAGGTGACGGTTCTGAAGCTTTCTTT.

The CDR3 DNA follows: TGTGCCAGCAGGATGACAGGAGATAACTATGGCTACACCTTC. Encoded protein: CASRMTGDNYGYTF. V gene TRBV27 combines with J gene TRBJ1-2; D might be TRBD1 (6 bases). The CDR3 contains 14 residues. Per germline, CDR1 MNHEY and CDR2 SMNVEV (reference sequence). V shed 6 bases and J shed 1 base, with 12 bases lying between them.

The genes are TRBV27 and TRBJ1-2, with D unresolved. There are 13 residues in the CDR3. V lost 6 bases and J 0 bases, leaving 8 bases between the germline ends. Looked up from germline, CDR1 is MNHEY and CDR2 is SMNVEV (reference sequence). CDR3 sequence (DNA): TGTGCCAGCAGCTTAACGACTAACTATGGCTACACCTTC. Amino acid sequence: CASSLTTNYGYTF.

The CDR3 reads CASSIGGRWTEAFF. The CDR3 nucleotides read TGTGCCAGTAGTATAGGGGGCCGATGGACTGAAGCTTTCTTT. The chain carries TRBV19 and TRBJ1-1; tentative D call: TRBD1 (5 bases). V gave up 1 base and J gave up 5 bases, with 11 bases separating them. There are 14 residues in the CDR3. Germline lookup yields CDR1 LNHDA and CDR2 SQIVND (reference sequence).

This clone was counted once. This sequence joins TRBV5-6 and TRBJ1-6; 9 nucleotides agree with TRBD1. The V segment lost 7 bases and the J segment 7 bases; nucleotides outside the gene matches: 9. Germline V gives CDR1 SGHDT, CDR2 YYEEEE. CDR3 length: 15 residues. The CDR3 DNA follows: TGTGCCAGCTCTCTAGGGGGGACAGGGAATTCACCCCTCCACTTT. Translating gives CASSLGGTGNSPLHF.

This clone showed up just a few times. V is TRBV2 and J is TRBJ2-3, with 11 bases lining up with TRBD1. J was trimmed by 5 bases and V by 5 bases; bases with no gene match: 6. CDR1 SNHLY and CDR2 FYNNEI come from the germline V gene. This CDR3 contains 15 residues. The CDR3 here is CASSPGTGGGDTQYF. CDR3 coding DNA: TGTGCCAGCAGTCCCGGGACAGGGGGTGGAGATACGCAGTATTTT.

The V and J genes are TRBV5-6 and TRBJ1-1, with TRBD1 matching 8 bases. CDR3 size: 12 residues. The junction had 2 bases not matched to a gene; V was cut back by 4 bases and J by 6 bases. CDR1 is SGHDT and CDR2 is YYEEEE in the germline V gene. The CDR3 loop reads CASSIQGAEAFF. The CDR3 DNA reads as TGTGCCAGCAGCATACAGGGGGCTGAAGCTTTCTTT.

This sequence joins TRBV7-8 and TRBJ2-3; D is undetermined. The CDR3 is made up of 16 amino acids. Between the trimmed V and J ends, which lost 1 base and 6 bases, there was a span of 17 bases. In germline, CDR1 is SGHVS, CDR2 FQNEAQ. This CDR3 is CASSLDARAYGDTQYF. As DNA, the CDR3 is TGTGCCAGCAGCTTAGACGCCCGCGCATATGGGGATACGCAGTATTTT. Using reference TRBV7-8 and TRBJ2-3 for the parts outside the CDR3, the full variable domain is GAGVSQSPRYKVAKRGQDVALRCDPISGHVSLFWYQQALGQGPEFLTYFQNEAQLDKSGLPSDRFFAERPEGSVSTLKIQRTQQEDSAVYLCASSLDARAYGDTQYFGPGTRLTVL.

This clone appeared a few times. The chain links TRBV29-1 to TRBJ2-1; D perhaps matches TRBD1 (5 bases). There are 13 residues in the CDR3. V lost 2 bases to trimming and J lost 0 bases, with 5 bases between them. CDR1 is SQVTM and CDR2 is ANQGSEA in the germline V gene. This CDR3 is CSVERGSYNEQFF. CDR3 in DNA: TGCAGCGTTGAAAGGGGCTCCTACAATGAGCAGTTCTTC.

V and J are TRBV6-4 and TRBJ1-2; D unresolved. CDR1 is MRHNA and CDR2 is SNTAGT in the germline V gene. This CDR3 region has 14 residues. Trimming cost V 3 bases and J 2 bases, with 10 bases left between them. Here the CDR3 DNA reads TGTGCCAGCAGTGAAGGGAAAGGGAACTATGGCTACACCTTC. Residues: CASSEGKGNYGYTF.